The 28 T cell receptor beta chains in this list originate from one sample, sequenced in a study of spatial heterogeneity in lung cancer. Their cognate antigens are unknown. TCRdb called the 5' RACE reads again in MiXCR, with one record for every CDR3 protein. The sample lists about 15,000 distinct CDR3 sequences, under 8% occurring once. The time point was: sample taken at primary tumor resection. Study-wide results and limits: Counts of expanded intratumoral alpha and beta TCRs tracked tumor mutation counts.

The material was lung tumor tissue, obtained at surgery. The source of these receptors is a male donor with early-stage non-small cell lung cancer.

The sample holds many counts of this clonotype. Since it is a stray read in a library aimed at alpha chains, this beta chain has a size that is not meaningful. The chain is built from TRBV4-1 and TRBJ2-5; 13 positions agree with TRBD2. The junction had 6 bases not matched to a gene; V was cut back by 0 bases and J by 5 bases. Germline V CDR1 and CDR2: MGHRA, YSYEKL. The CDR3 spans 17 residues. The CDR3 sequence is CASSQDWGLAGFETQYF. The CDR3 bases are TGCGCCAGCAGCCAAGATTGGGGACTAGCGGGATTTGAGACCCAGTACTTC.

Ten or more counts support this clonotype. The size of this beta chain means little, since it is a stray read in a library made for alpha chains. The V and J genes are TRBV7-8 and TRBJ2-3, with TRBD2 as a possible D gene (6 bases). V gave up 2 bases and J gave up 2 bases, with 20 bases separating them. This CDR3 spans 18 amino acids. Germline values: CDR1 SGHVS, CDR2 FQNEAQ. The CDR3 DNA is TGTGCCAGCAGCTTAACGGTCTGGGGGGTAAGGCCCACAGATACGCAGTATTTT. Protein product: CASSLTVWGVRPTDTQYF.

There are many counts of this clonotype. This beta chain is off target for a library built for alpha chains, so its abundance means little. The J gene is TRBJ1-5, the V gene TRBV10-2; possible D gene TRBD1, 5 bases. The germline V gene has CDR1 WSHSY and CDR2 SAAADI. The CDR3 has 13 residues. Between the trimmed V and J ends, which lost 6 bases and 6 bases, there was a span of 12 bases. This CDR3 reads CASRGEGSQPQHF. The CDR3 DNA reads as TGCGCCAGCAGAGGCGAGGGGAGTCAGCCCCAGCATTTT.

This clonotype showed up many times. This beta chain represents an off-target read in a library built for alpha chains; its size is of limited meaning. The chain employs TRBV12-3 or TRBV12-4 and TRBJ1-5, with TRBD1 matching over 9 bases. This CDR3 comprises 16 residues. V lost 5 bases, J lost 4 bases, and 9 bases stayed unmatched. The CDR3 nucleotides read TGTGCCAGCAGTAGGCCGGGACAGGGTAATAATCAGCCCCAGCATTTT. This sequence encodes CASSRPGQGNNQPQHF.

As to this clonotype: This may be a read error: a much more frequent sequence differs by one nucleotide. A library prepared for alpha chains yielded this beta chain as an off-target read; its size is of little meaning. The genes are TRBV11-3 and TRBJ1-2; TRBD1 might be the D (6 bases). Germline lookup yields CDR1 SGHNT and CDR2 YENEEA. The CDR3 consists of 12 residues. Trimming pared 3 bases from V and 4 bases from J, leaving 6 bases between. CDR3 DNA: TGTGCCAGCAGCTTCAGGGGCTATGGCTACACCTTC. This translates into CASSFRGYGYTF.

There are many counts of this clonotype. The library was designed around alpha chains, so this beta chain is a stray read whose abundance carries little weight. Here the CDR3 DNA reads TGCAGTGCTAGCGGGTTCATCTACAATGAGCAGTTCTTC. Protein sequence: CSASGFIYNEQFF. The rearrangement joins TRBV20-1 to TRBJ2-1; D remains unclear. From germline, CDR1 is DFQATT and CDR2 SNEGSKA (reference sequence). The V gene lost 3 bases and the J gene lost 3 bases, with 9 bases spanning the gap. The CDR3 consists of 13 residues.

This clonotype was seen repeatedly, ten times or more. A library made for alpha chains picked up this beta chain off target, so its size means little. The V and J genes are TRBV5-1 and TRBJ2-6; possibly TRBD1 for D (6 bases). Trimming stripped 3 bases from V and 0 bases from J, with 10 bases between. Germline-derived CDR1 and CDR2 are SGHRS and YFSETQ. The CDR3 contains 16 residues. CDR3 coding DNA: TGCGCCAGCAGCTCTTGGACAGCCTCTGGGGCCAACGTCCTGACTTTC. The encoded protein is CASSSWTASGANVLTF. Full variable domain (rest looked up from reference TRBV5-1 and TRBJ2-6): KAGVTQTPRYLIKTRGQQVTLSCSPISGHRSVSWYQQTPGQGLQFLFEYFSETQRNKGNFPGRFSGRQFSNSRSEMNVSTLELGDSALYLCASSSWTASGANVLTFGAGSRLTVL.

This clonotype was seen a few times. This beta chain represents an off-target read in a library built for alpha chains; its size is of limited meaning. The CDR3 DNA follows: TGTGCCAGCAGCCGCAGCGGGGCCCTCCTTTATGGCTACACCTTC. This translates into CASSRSGALLYGYTF. This chain joins TRBV14 and TRBJ1-2; D might be TRBD1 (5 bases). Deletions cut 4 bases from V and 5 bases from J, with 17 bases between. Germline V gene lookup returns CDR1 SGHDN and CDR2 FVKESK. The CDR3 spans 15 residues.

This clonotype appeared many times. This beta chain is a stray read from a library made for alpha chains; its abundance is not meaningful. The chain has TRBV6-4 and TRBJ1-2; D is uncertain. Trimming took 0 bases from V and 2 from J, leaving 4 bases between them. Germline CDR1 is MRHNA and CDR2 is SNTAGT. The CDR3 is made up of 13 amino acids. The CDR3 loop reads CASSDSDNYGYTF. The CDR3 DNA reads as TGTGCCAGCAGTGACTCGGACAACTATGGCTACACCTTC.

This clonotype was seen at least ten times. A library prepared for alpha chains yielded this beta chain as an off-target read; its size is of little meaning. The chain recombines TRBV5-1 with TRBJ2-3; TRBD2 matches at 12 bases. V lost 4 bases to trimming and J lost 1 base; unmatched junction nucleotides: 10. The CDR3 has 18 amino acids. Germline CDR1 is SGHRS and CDR2 is YFSETQ. The CDR3 DNA reads TGCGCCAGCAGCCCCGGCCAGACTAGCGGGGGTGGCACAGATACGCAGTATTTT. The encoded protein is CASSPGQTSGGGTDTQYF.

This clonotype was counted between two and nine times. The library was designed around alpha chains, so this beta chain is a stray read whose abundance carries little weight. This chain connects TRBV28 to TRBJ1-5, with D unclear. CDR1 and CDR2 from the germline V gene are MDHEN and SYDVKM. Trimming stripped 3 bases from V and 7 bases from J, with 10 bases between. The CDR3 is 13 amino acids. This CDR3 reads CASSFRGGQPQHF. CDR3 DNA sequence: TGTGCCAGCAGTTTCCGGGGTGGGCAGCCCCAGCATTTT.

Points on this clonotype: The library was built for alpha chains, so this beta chain is an off-target read and its size means little. The genes are TRBV6-6 and TRBJ2-7; D might be TRBD1 (8 bases). With 5 bases removed from V and 2 bases from J, the gap between germline ends came to 22 bases. This CDR3 comprises 17 residues. Germline CDR1 reads MNHNY; CDR2 reads SVGAGI (reference sequence). CDR3 amino acids: CASSPPTTGGVPYEQYF. The CDR3 coding sequence is TGTGCCAGCAGTCCCCCCACCACAGGGGGGGTCCCCTACGAGCAGTACTTC.

This clonotype was seen ten or more times. Little can be read into the size of this beta chain, an off-target read in a library designed for alpha chains. The chain couples TRBV28 to TRBJ1-2; D is unclear. V lost 3 bases to trimming and J lost 0 bases, with 2 bases between them. Germline loops: CDR1 MDHEN, CDR2 SYDVKM. There are 12 residues in the CDR3. The CDR3 DNA reads TGTGCCAGCAGTTTTACTAACTATGGCTACACCTTC. Translated, it gives CASSFTNYGYTF.

Only a few counts were recorded for this clonotype. In a library made to pick up alpha chains, this beta chain is a stray read with a size that means little. This chain uses TRBV6-6 with TRBJ1-6; 9 bases agree with TRBD1. The trim removed 8 bases at V and 7 bases at J, leaving 15 bases unmatched. CDR3 size: 17 residues. CDR1 MNHNY and CDR2 SVGAGI come from the germline V gene (reference sequence). The chain's CDR3 is CASDARRTGTGNSPLHF. CDR3 nucleotide sequence: TGTGCCAGCGACGCCAGGCGCACCGGGACAGGGAATTCACCCCTCCACTTT.

This clonotype has a count of ten or more. Being off target in a library aimed at alpha chains, this beta chain has a size of little meaning. This chain joins TRBV20-1 and TRBJ2-7, with D tentatively TRBD1 (5 bases). V gave up 4 bases and J gave up 4 bases, with 11 bases separating them. Germline assignment: CDR1 DFQATT and CDR2 SNEGSKA (reference sequence). This CDR3 is built from 12 residues. The CDR3 region has the DNA TGCAGTGCTATCCCCCCAGGGTACGAGCAGTACTTC. It translates to CSAIPPGYEQYF.

This clonotype was recorded at least ten times. Because this beta chain is a stray read in a library intended to capture alpha chains, its abundance should not be given much weight. The genes are TRBV5-6 and TRBJ2-2; 10 nucleotides match TRBD1. V shed 3 bases, J shed 3 bases, and the junction held 5 bases outside the gene matches. The germline CDR1 and CDR2 sequences are SGHDT and YYEEEE. CDR3 size: 16 residues. The CDR3 nucleotides are TGTGCCAGCAGCTCCGGACAGGGGGAGGACACCGGGGAGCTGTTTTTT. Translation: CASSSGQGEDTGELFF.

This clonotype showed up many times. For a library built for alpha chains, this beta chain is a stray read; little rests on its size. V is TRBV2 and J is TRBJ2-1, with 8 bases that match TRBD1. This CDR3 is 12 amino acids long. Trimming cost V 4 bases and J 10 bases; bases outside gene matches: 3. Germline V gene data show CDR1 as SNHLY and CDR2 as FYNNEI. CDR3 region: CASSADRGEQFF. In DNA form, the CDR3 reads TGTGCCAGCAGTGCTGACAGGGGCGAGCAGTTCTTC.

This clonotype has ten or more counts. Being off target in a library aimed at alpha chains, this beta chain has a size of little meaning. The CDR3 bases are TGTGCCAGCAGTTTAGCGACAGGGGGCACCGGGGAGCTGTTTTTT. Protein: CASSLATGGTGELFF. The chain is built from TRBV28 and TRBJ2-2; the match to TRBD1 covers 9 bases. Trimming removed 2 bases from V and 4 bases from J; junction bases left unmatched: 2. CDR3 length: 15 amino acids. Germline V gives CDR1 MDHEN, CDR2 SYDVKM.

This clonotype was recorded at least ten times. Found in a library prepared for alpha chains, this beta chain is an off-target read, and its abundance has little meaning. The genes are TRBV27 and TRBJ2-7; no definite D call. From germline, CDR1 is MNHEY and CDR2 SMNVEV (reference sequence). V lost 6 bases and J lost 0, with 15 bases in between. This CDR3 has 15 amino acids. CDR3 amino acids: CASRVPYGSSYEQYF. The CDR3 nucleotides are TGTGCCAGCAGAGTCCCTTACGGAAGCTCCTACGAGCAGTACTTC.

In this sample, this clonotype turned up many times. Because the library targeted alpha chains, this beta chain is an off-target read whose size means little. CDR3: CASTRSGSRAGELFF. CDR3 DNA: TGTGCCAGCACCCGAAGCGGGAGTAGGGCCGGGGAGCTGTTTTTT. The chain employs TRBV27 and TRBJ2-2; 8 bases align to TRBD2. In germline, CDR1 is MNHEY, CDR2 SMNVEV (reference sequence). The CDR3 spans 15 residues. V was clipped by 7 bases and J by 6 bases; unmatched bases: 10.

Worth noting for this clonotype: A library prepared for alpha chains yielded this beta chain as an off-target read; its size is of little meaning. The chain couples TRBV6-6 to TRBJ1-4; D unclear. The germline V and J ends were trimmed by 6 bases and 0 bases, with 11 bases remaining between them. There are 15 residues in the CDR3. Looked up from germline, CDR1 is MNHNY and CDR2 is SVGAGI (reference sequence). The CDR3 region is CASSSYTPTNEKLFF. CDR3 nucleotide sequence: TGTGCCAGCAGCTCATACACCCCAACTAATGAAAAACTGTTTTTT.

By share, this clonotype counts as medium-sized. Because the library targeted alpha chains, this beta chain is an off-target read whose size means little. The V call is TRBV28, the J call TRBJ2-6; the match to TRBD1 covers 9 bases. The CDR3 loop spans 19 amino acids. The germline V gene encodes CDR1 MDHEN and CDR2 SYDVKM. The junction had 9 bases not matched to a gene; V was cut back by 3 bases and J by 0 bases. As DNA, the CDR3 is TGTGCCAGCAGTTTTTGGGGGACAGGGCATTTCTCTGGGGCCAACGTCCTGACTTTC. Its protein product is CASSFWGTGHFSGANVLTF.

Worth noting for this clonotype: The library was built for alpha chains, so this beta chain is an off-target read and its size means little. Written as DNA, the CDR3 is TGTGCCAGCAGCTTTGATAGCTGGGGGGGTCTTGAGCAGTTCTTC. It is translated as CASSFDSWGGLEQFF. The chain links TRBV7-3 to TRBJ2-1, with 7 nucleotides matching TRBD2. This CDR3 spans 15 amino acids. V lost 3 bases, J lost 9 bases, and 11 bases stayed unmatched. The germline CDR1 and CDR2 sequences are SGHTA and FQGTGA.

This clonotype has just a few counts. Little can be read into the size of this beta chain, an off-target read in a library designed for alpha chains. The chain uses TRBV5-4 and TRBJ1-2; TRBD1 matches 8 bases. The CDR3 length is 13 residues. V shed 5 bases, J shed 11 bases, and the junction held 11 bases outside the gene matches. Germline CDR1 is SGHNT and CDR2 is YYREEE (reference sequence). CDR3 sequence: CASSPQGERPYTF. CDR3 nucleotides: TGTGCCAGCAGTCCACAGGGGGAGCGGCCATACACCTTC.

The sample holds many counts of this clonotype. This beta chain represents an off-target read in a library built for alpha chains; its size is of limited meaning. In nucleotides, the CDR3 is TGTGCCAGCAGCTTGGAGGGCGGCACTGAAGCTTTCTTT. Protein: CASSLEGGTEAFF. The chain uses TRBV5-5 and TRBJ1-1, with unresolved D. Germline loops: CDR1 SGHKS, CDR2 YYEKEE (reference sequence). The ends were cut back, 0 bases at V and 4 bases at J, with 7 bases in the middle. This CDR3 comprises 13 residues. Full variable domain (missing parts from reference TRBV5-5 and TRBJ1-1): DAGVTQSPTHLIKTRGQQVTLRCSPISGHKSVSWYQQVLGQGPQFIFQYYEKEERGRGNFPDRFSARQFPNYSSELNVNALLLGDSALYLCASSLEGGTEAFFGQGTRLTVV.

This clonotype came up many times. Being off target in a library aimed at alpha chains, this beta chain has a size of little meaning. The V and J genes are TRBV6-5 and TRBJ2-1, with D possibly TRBD1 on 5 matching bases. The V gene lost 6 bases and the J gene lost 4 bases, with 10 bases spanning the gap. The CDR3 runs to 13 residues. The germline gives CDR1 MNHEY, CDR2 SVGAGI. CDR3 in amino acids: CASSRTPYNEQFF. CDR3 nucleotides: TGTGCCAGCAGCAGGACACCATACAATGAGCAGTTCTTC.

This clonotype has ten or more counts. This beta chain came through as a stray read in a library set up for alpha chains, and its size says little. The chain links TRBV3-1 to TRBJ2-3; D not certain. From germline, CDR1 is LGHDT and CDR2 YNNKEL (reference sequence). The V end was cut by 3 bases, the J end by 4 bases, with 2 bases between. The CDR3 is made up of 11 amino acids. As DNA, the CDR3 is TGTGCCAGCAGCCAGGCAGATACGCAGTATTTT. Protein product: CASSQADTQYF.

This clonotype has a count of ten or more. With the library built for alpha chains, this beta chain is off target and its frequency is not meaningful. The chain recombines TRBV28 with TRBJ1-5; a weak D match, TRBD1 (5 bases). V was cut by 3 bases and J by 2 bases, with 11 bases left in between. The CDR3 length is 15 residues. CDR1 is MDHEN and CDR2 is SYDVKM in the germline V gene. CDR3 DNA sequence: TGTGCCAGCAGTTTCCTGCGGGGGGGCAATCAGCCCCAGCATTTT. Amino acid sequence: CASSFLRGGNQPQHF.